A selection of T cell receptor beta chains follows, all from one sample in a study of CD4+ T cells in melanoma. Method: immunoSEQ multiplex PCR; TCRdb's copy keeps in-frame clones and lacks some. The table has roughly 9,800 clones, 50% to 75% seen once. Sequencing input: cells from a culture (not recorded whether cultured in vitro). These receptors all stem from a human donor with melanoma. The CDR3 runs from the conserved cysteine through the conserved F or W. D genes are given only for firm matches. Size values are once, few and many counts, or a class for expanded clones, and some rows have none.

TRBJ1-4 | - | TRBV30 | - | CAWSVPPEKLFF
TRBJ1-2 | - | TRBV20-1 | - | CSAKYYGYTF
TRBJ2-3 | - | TRBV6-5 | - | CATGESTDTQYF
TRBJ1-1 | - | TRBV29-1 | TRBD1 | CSVETGQGWTEAFF
TRBJ1-2 | few | TRBV5-5 | - | CASSFNYGYTF
TRBJ1-4 | - | TRBV6-6 | - | CASRDRLQSEKLFF
TRBJ2-1 | - | TRBV5-1 | - | CASSLIGGAVHEQFF
TRBJ1-4 | - | TRBV15 | - | CATSRGSSTTNEKLFF
TRBJ2-7 | once | TRBV6-5 | TRBD1 | CATIQGKAAYEQYF
TRBJ2-7 | - | TRBV7-9 | - | CASSLMGGLRRPNTYEQYF
TRBJ1-2 | - | TRBV5-1 | TRBD1 | CASKAGTGDYGYTF
TRBJ1-1 | - | TRBV4-2 | TRBD1 | CASSPTFGTVNTEAFF
TRBJ2-7 | - | TRBV4-2 | - | CASSPGQFYEQYF
TRBJ1-2 | - | TRBV5-5 | TRBD1 | CASSPGTEGYGYTF
TRBJ1-5 | few | TRBV15 | - | CATSRYGTPLSNQPQHF
TRBJ2-7 | - | TRBV6-1 | TRBD1 | CASSLGGQAVYEQYF
TRBJ1-5 | - | TRBV4-1 | - | CASSQELGRNQPQHF
TRBJ2-2 | - | TRBV30 | - | CACTQAGNTGELFF
TRBJ1-2 | - | TRBV5-1 | TRBD1 | CASSLAGRDRTNYGYTF
TRBJ1-6 | - | TRBV5-6 | TRBD1 | CASSLLGGQGNSPLHF
TRBJ1-6 | few | TRBV25-1 | - | CASSIRTASYNSPLHF
TRBJ1-3 | few | TRBV7-9 | - | CASGGEQSGNTIYF
TRBJ1-5 | - | TRBV28 | TRBD1 | CASIPQGGLSNQPQHF
TRBJ1-2 | - | TRBV6-6 | - | CASSYQYTQNGYTF
TRBJ1-1 | few | TRBV4-2 | - | CASSQDRNTEAFF
TRBJ2-1 | - | TRBV7-2 | TRBD2 | CASSGGVTAYNEQFF
TRBJ2-7 | - | TRBV7-8 | TRBD1 | CASSFGTGLFSPNYEQYF
TRBJ1-5 | - | TRBV6-1 | - | CASSELPGNHYSNQPQHF
TRBJ2-3 | - | TRBV5-1 | TRBD2 | CASSLVAGAGADTQYF
TRBJ1-2 | few | TRBV11-2 | - | CASSPVGGIGYTF
TRBJ2-7 | few | TRBV11-2 | TRBD1 | CASSPHLGQGSEQYF
TRBJ1-1 | - | TRBV19 | TRBD1 | CASSRGRGRGTEAFF
TRBJ2-7 | - | TRBV29-1 | - | CSAALAYEQYF
TRBJ2-7 | - | TRBV18 | TRBD2 | CASSRGGNYEQYF
TRBJ1-1 | once | TRBV7-9 | TRBD1 | CASSPGLGRGLNTEAFF
TRBJ1-1 | - | TRBV5-6 | TRBD1 | CASSLGTATEAFF
TRBJ2-3 | - | TRBV18 | - | CASSPRISTDTQYF
TRBJ1-4 | few | TRBV4-1 | - | CASSQGAGNEKLFF
TRBJ2-6 | - | TRBV5-1 | - | CASRPPASSGANVLTF
TRBJ2-4 | - | TRBV7-2 | TRBD2 | CASSSTRGTNIQYF
TRBJ2-1 | few | TRBV18 | TRBD1 | CASSPRGHEQFF
TRBJ1-4 | - | TRBV6-1 | - | CASRDRGFREKLFF
TRBJ2-1 | - | TRBV30 | TRBD2 | CAWSASSGGALSYNEQFF
TRBJ1-5 | - | TRBV6-5 | - | CASSRTQGISQPQHF
TRBJ2-3 | - | TRBV5-4 | - | CASSLYPGTDTQYF
TRBJ1-4 | - | TRBV10-2 | - | CASRPQWANEKLFF
TRBJ1-6 | few | TRBV27 | - | CASSFYQSGKNSPLHF
TRBJ2-5 | - | TRBV19 | - | CASSSGFVSATQETQYF
TRBJ2-7 | - | TRBV9 | - | CASSVSMEGEQYF
TRBJ2-1 | - | TRBV29-1 | - | CSVEAPGRGGYNEQFF
TRBJ1-2 | - | TRBV30 | - | CAWSVQGASLNF
TRBJ2-7 | - | TRBV6-5 | TRBD2 | CASSYLRGGMNEQYF